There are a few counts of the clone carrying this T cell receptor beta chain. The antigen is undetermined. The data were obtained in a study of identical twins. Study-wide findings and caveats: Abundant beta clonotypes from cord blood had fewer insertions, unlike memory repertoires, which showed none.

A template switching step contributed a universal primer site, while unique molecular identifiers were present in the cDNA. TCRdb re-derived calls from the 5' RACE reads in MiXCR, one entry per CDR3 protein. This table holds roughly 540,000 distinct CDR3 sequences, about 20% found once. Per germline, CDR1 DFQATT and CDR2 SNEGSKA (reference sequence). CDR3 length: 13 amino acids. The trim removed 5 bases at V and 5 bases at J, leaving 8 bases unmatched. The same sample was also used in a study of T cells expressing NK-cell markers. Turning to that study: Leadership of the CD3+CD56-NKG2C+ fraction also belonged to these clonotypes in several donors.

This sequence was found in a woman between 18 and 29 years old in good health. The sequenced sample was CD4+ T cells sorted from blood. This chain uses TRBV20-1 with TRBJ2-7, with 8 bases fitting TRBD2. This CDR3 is CSAAGSGGDEQYF. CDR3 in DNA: TGCAGTGCTGCCGGGAGCGGGGGCGACGAGCAGTACTTC.